The rows below give T cell receptor beta chains drawn from one sample of a study of blood T cell repertoires in COVID-19. The method was immunoSEQ multiplex PCR; TCRdb's version includes in-frame clones alone and lacks a portion of them. This sample has 98,000 or so clones, with about nine tenths found just once. What was sequenced was peripheral blood. The receptors here all came from a human donor in a cohort sampled during active COVID-19. Both conserved end residues are part of each CDR3. Fields, in order: D gene, V gene, clone size, J gene, CDR3 protein, CDR3 DNA. D genes are given only for firm matches. Clone size, where shown, is once, few, many, or a class for clones that have expanded.

D gene: -
V gene: TRBV6-1
clone size: -
J gene: TRBJ1-5
CDR3 protein: CASSEPSTSGQPQHF
CDR3 DNA: TGTGCCAGCAGTGAACCTTCGACGTCGGGTCAGCCCCAGCATTTT

D gene: -
V gene: TRBV19
clone size: -
J gene: TRBJ1-1
CDR3 protein: CASSVAGNTEAFF
CDR3 DNA: TGTGCCAGTAGTGTTGCCGGGAACACTGAAGCTTTCTTT

D gene: -
V gene: TRBV7-9
clone size: -
J gene: TRBJ2-1
CDR3 protein: CASSSQGGLSYNEQFF
CDR3 DNA: TGTGCCAGCAGCTCCCAGGGGGGTCTCTCCTACAATGAGCAGTTCTTC

D gene: -
V gene: TRBV6-2/TRBV6-3
clone size: -
J gene: TRBJ2-7
CDR3 protein: CASSYERASFYEQYF
CDR3 DNA: TGTGCCAGCAGTTACGAGCGGGCGTCATTTTACGAGCAGTACTTC

D gene: -
V gene: TRBV29-1
clone size: -
J gene: TRBJ1-4
CDR3 protein: CSVANREGEKLFF
CDR3 DNA: TGCAGCGTTGCGAACAGGGAGGGTGAAAAACTGTTTTTT

D gene: -
V gene: TRBV4-1
clone size: -
J gene: TRBJ1-4
CDR3 protein: CASSQAGKSGEKLFF
CDR3 DNA: TGCGCCAGCAGCCAAGCCGGGAAAAGCGGGGAAAAACTGTTTTTT

D gene: -
V gene: TRBV18
clone size: -
J gene: TRBJ1-4
CDR3 protein: CASSPRQAGGEKLFF
CDR3 DNA: TGTGCCAGCTCGCCGCGACAGGCCGGAGGAGAAAAACTGTTTTTT

D gene: TRBD1
V gene: TRBV7-9
clone size: -
J gene: TRBJ2-3
CDR3 protein: CASSHGQGADTQYF
CDR3 DNA: TGTGCCAGCAGCCACGGACAGGGGGCAGATACGCAGTATTTT

D gene: -
V gene: TRBV4-2
clone size: -
J gene: TRBJ2-1
CDR3 protein: CASSQDEAQWHNEQFF
CDR3 DNA: TGTGCCAGCAGCCAAGACGAGGCTCAATGGCACAATGAGCAGTTCTTC

D gene: TRBD2
V gene: TRBV4-2
clone size: -
J gene: TRBJ2-5
CDR3 protein: CASSPKSGRDFQETQYF
CDR3 DNA: TGTGCCAGCAGCCCAAAAAGCGGGAGGGACTTTCAAGAGACCCAGTACTTC

D gene: TRBD1
V gene: TRBV5-1
clone size: few
J gene: TRBJ1-5
CDR3 protein: CASSLCLGQGITRSLRVQHF
CDR3 DNA: TGCGCCAGCAGCTTGTGCCTGGGACAGGGGATTACCCGCTCCCTAAGGGTTCAGCATTTT

D gene: -
V gene: TRBV5-1
clone size: -
J gene: TRBJ2-1
CDR3 protein: CASSLVSGGGPYNEQFF
CDR3 DNA: TGCGCCAGCAGCTTGGTCTCGGGTGGGGGCCCATACAATGAGCAGTTCTTC

D gene: -
V gene: TRBV7-8
clone size: -
J gene: TRBJ2-1
CDR3 protein: CASSLLGGSYNEQFF
CDR3 DNA: TGTGCCAGCAGCTTGTTAGGGGGCTCCTACAATGAGCAGTTCTTC

D gene: -
V gene: TRBV19
clone size: once
J gene: TRBJ1-1
CDR3 protein: CASSTYRVGTEAFF
CDR3 DNA: TGTGCCAGTAGTACTTACAGGGTCGGGACTGAAGCTTTCTTT

D gene: TRBD1
V gene: TRBV7-3
clone size: -
J gene: TRBJ1-2
CDR3 protein: CASSPMGQPLANYGYTF
CDR3 DNA: TGTGCCAGCAGCCCAATGGGACAGCCTCTAGCTAACTATGGCTACACCTTC

D gene: TRBD1
V gene: TRBV24-1
clone size: -
J gene: TRBJ2-2
CDR3 protein: CATRGQGGLTGELFF
CDR3 DNA: TGTGCCACCCGAGGACAGGGAGGCCTCACCGGGGAGCTGTTTTTT